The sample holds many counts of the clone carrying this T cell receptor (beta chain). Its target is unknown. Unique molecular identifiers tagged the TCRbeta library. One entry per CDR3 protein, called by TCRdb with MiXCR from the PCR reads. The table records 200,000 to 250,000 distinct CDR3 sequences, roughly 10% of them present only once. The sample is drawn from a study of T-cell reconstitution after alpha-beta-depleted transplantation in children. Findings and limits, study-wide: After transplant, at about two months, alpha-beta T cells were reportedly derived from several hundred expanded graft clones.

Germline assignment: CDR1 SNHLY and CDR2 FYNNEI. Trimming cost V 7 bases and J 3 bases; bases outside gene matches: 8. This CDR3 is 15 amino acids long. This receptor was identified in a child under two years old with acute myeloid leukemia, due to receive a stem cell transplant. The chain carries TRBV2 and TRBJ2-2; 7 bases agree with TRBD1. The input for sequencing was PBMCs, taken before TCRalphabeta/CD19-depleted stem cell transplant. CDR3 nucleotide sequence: TGTGCCAGCACTACAGGGGTTTTGTACACCGGGGAGCTGTTTTTT. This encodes CASTTGVLYTGELFF.